Many counts were recorded for the clone carrying this TCR beta chain. Its antigen is not identified. The data were taken from a study of regulatory T cells in long-lasting Graves disease. The study's findings and limits: Examination was confined to peripheral blood, excluding thyroid tissue.

Noted time point: newly diagnosed GD, antithyroid drugs for less than 3 months. From PBMCs, RNA was extracted and then used to make the TCR library. J was trimmed by 4 bases and V by 1 base; bases with no gene match: 7. Germline loops: CDR1 MNHEY, CDR2 SMNVEV (reference sequence). The CDR3 extends over 17 amino acids. In building TCR beta libraries, iRepertoire HTBI primers were used together with Arm-PCR of CDR3 regions. MiXCR, applied by TCRdb to the multiplex PCR reads, yields one record per CDR3 protein. There are over 200,000 distinct CDR3 sequences in the sample; approximately 20% occur only once, and approximately 14% lies in the top ten. This same sample was also taken into another study, of T cells in Graves' hyperthyroidism and ophthalmopathy.

The V gene is TRBV27, the J gene TRBJ1-1; 12 bases fit TRBD1. Sequences were derived from peripheral blood mononuclear cells (PBMCs), sampled at new diagnosis, from a patient treated with antithyroid drugs. The source of this sequence is a woman in her thirties with Graves disease. CDR3 coding DNA: TGTGCCAGCAGTTTATTCGGGACAGGGGGCGAGGGCACTGAAGCTTTCTTT. Its translation is CASSLFGTGGEGTEAFF.